A single sample is the source of the 28 T cell receptor beta chains below, sequenced in a study of T cell responses to AZD1222 COVID-19 vaccine. Libraries were prepared by immunoSEQ multiplex PCR; TCRdb keeps only in-frame clonotypes and omits some of them. The sample holds about 150,000 clones; just over 90% are singletons and the top ten take approximately 1.8%. Sequencing was performed on peripheral blood, taken on day 0 of AZD1222 vaccination. The origin of the receptors is an adult in good health.

This chain links TRBV28 with TRBJ2-3; 9 bases are a match to TRBD2. From germline, CDR1 is MDHEN and CDR2 SYDVKM. This CDR3 spans 18 amino acids. With V trimmed by 3 bases and J by 4 bases, 14 bases remained unmatched. The CDR3 loop reads CASSFPPIGAGGADTQYF. The CDR3 DNA sequence: TGTGCCAGCAGTTTCCCCCCGATCGGAGCGGGAGGTGCAGATACGCAGTATTTT.

V gene TRBV28 combines with J gene TRBJ1-2; TRBD1 matches 8 bases. In germline, CDR1 is MDHEN, CDR2 SYDVKM. V gave up 9 bases and J gave up 1 base; unmatched junction bases: 4. CDR3 length equals 13 residues. DNA for the CDR3: TGTGCCAGTCAGGGGGCCTTTAACTATGGCTACACCTTC. Translating gives CASQGAFNYGYTF.

The chain has TRBV12-5 and TRBJ2-1; TRBD1 aligns across 7 bases. The CDR3 runs 16 residues. Germline V gives CDR1 LGHNT, CDR2 FRNRAP. The V gene end was trimmed by 3 bases and the J gene end by 3 bases; junction bases not matched to a gene: 8. CDR3 coding DNA: TGTGCTAGTGGTTTCACCCGCGACAGGGACTACAATGAGCAGTTCTTC. Translated, it gives CASGFTRDRDYNEQFF.

CDR3 sequence (DNA): TGTGCCACCTCGGGACAGGGAGATCAGCCCCAGCATTTT. Amino acid sequence: CATSGQGDQPQHF. The chain employs TRBV6-5 and TRBJ1-5; 9 bases map to TRBD1. The CDR3 spans 13 residues. The V gene end was trimmed by 10 bases and the J gene end by 5 bases; junction bases not matched to a gene: 6. The germline gives CDR1 MNHEY, CDR2 SVGAGI.

This rearrangement joins TRBV6-2 or TRBV6-3 to TRBJ1-3; D is perhaps TRBD1 (5 bases). The germline gives CDR1 MNHEY, CDR2 SVGEGT. This CDR3 region has 17 residues. V gave up 5 bases and J gave up 0 bases, with 17 bases separating them. The DNA for the CDR3 is TGTGCCAGCAGTAGCCCTCGAAGGGGTAGCTCTGGAAACACCATATATTTT. Translating gives CASSSPRRGSSGNTIYF.

The chain couples TRBV4-2 to TRBJ1-3; D is ambiguous. CDR1 and CDR2 (germline): LGHNA, YNFKEQ. Trimming left V 1 base short and J 2 bases short, with 9 bases between. CDR3 length: 15 residues. The chain's CDR3 is CASSQVSGAGNTIYF. In DNA, the CDR3 is TGTGCCAGCAGCCAAGTGTCGGGCGCTGGAAACACCATATATTTT.

The J gene is TRBJ1-1, the V gene TRBV27; D is unclear. Trimming left V 0 bases short and J 5 bases short, with 10 bases between. The CDR3 extends over 14 amino acids. Germline-derived CDR1 and CDR2 are MNHEY and SMNVEV (reference sequence). The DNA for the CDR3 is TGTGCCAGCAGTTTATCTAGCCTTATAACTGAAGCTTTCTTT. Translated: CASSLSSLITEAFF.

V gene TRBV3-1 (or the pseudogene TRBV3-2) combines with J gene TRBJ2-3; 10 nucleotides align to TRBD2. Germline V CDR1 and CDR2: LGHDT, YNNKEL (reference sequence). CDR3 size: 15 residues. V was pared by 6 bases and J by 6 bases, with 9 bases of the junction left unmatched. The chain's CDR3 is CASSLAGDQLDTQYF. DNA of the CDR3: TGTGCCAGCAGTCTAGCGGGAGATCAGCTCGATACGCAGTATTTT.

This clone was recorded a few times. V is TRBV5-6 and J is TRBJ2-2, with 7 positions matching TRBD2. Germline-derived CDR1 and CDR2 are SGHDT and YYEEEE. The CDR3 runs to 15 residues. After removal of 4 bases from V and 5 bases from J, the junction contained 8 bases not matched to a gene. The CDR3 region has the DNA TGTGCCAGCAGCGTGGCGGGAGTTGGGACCGGGGAGCTGTTTTTT. Protein sequence: CASSVAGVGTGELFF.

The genes are TRBV30 and TRBJ1-2; a weak D match, TRBD1 (5 bases). This CDR3 contains 16 residues. Between the trimmed V and J ends, which lost 0 bases and 4 bases, there was a span of 18 bases. Germline loops: CDR1 GTSNPN, CDR2 SVGIG (reference sequence). In nucleotides, the CDR3 is TGTGCCTGGAGTGTAACAACTTCAGGGTGGGGCTATGGCTACACCTTC. It translates to CAWSVTTSGWGYGYTF.

This sequence joins TRBV10-3 and TRBJ1-2, with D possibly being TRBD1 (6 bases). Germline values: CDR1 ENHRY, CDR2 SYGVKD. The CDR3 runs 14 residues. V lost 2 bases and J 1 base, leaving 8 bases between the germline ends. The CDR3 is CAISEPQGNYGYTF. Here the CDR3 DNA reads TGTGCCATCAGTGAGCCACAGGGTAACTATGGCTACACCTTC.

The chain links TRBV11-2 to TRBJ2-3, with D unresolved. Germline CDR1 SGHAT, CDR2 FQNNGV. The V gene lost 5 bases and the J gene lost 0 bases, with 15 bases spanning the gap. CDR3 size: 16 residues. The CDR3, as DNA: TGTGCCAGCAGCCCGTGGACGGAGACTAGCACAGATACGCAGTATTTT. Translation: CASSPWTETSTDTQYF. Filled out from reference TRBV11-2 and TRBJ2-3, the complete variable domain reads EAGVAQSPRYKIIEKRQSVAFWCNPISGHATLYWYQQILGQGPKLLIQFQNNGVVDDSQLPKDRFSAERLKGVDSTLKIQPAKLEDSAVYLCASSPWTETSTDTQYFGPGTRLTVL.

The V gene is TRBV27, the J gene TRBJ2-1, with a possible D match to TRBD2 (6 bases). V lost 10 bases, J lost 2 bases, and 18 bases lay in between. Per germline, CDR1 MNHEY and CDR2 SMNVEV (reference sequence). The CDR3 sequence is 15 residues long. DNA of the CDR3: TGTGCCATCCTCGACCGGGACTTTACCTACAATGAGCAGTTCTTC. The encoded protein is CAILDRDFTYNEQFF.

The J gene is TRBJ1-2, the V gene TRBV7-2; 7 nucleotides line up with TRBD1. Germline V gene lookup returns CDR1 SGHTA and CDR2 FQGNSA. The trim removed 1 base at V and 7 bases at J, leaving 9 bases unmatched. The CDR3 is 15 amino acids. In DNA form, the CDR3 reads TGTGCCAGCAGCTTAGTTACGACAGGGTCGGGTGGCTACACCTTC. It yields the protein CASSLVTTGSGGYTF.

The DNA of the CDR3 is TGTGCCACCAGCGGGACAGGGTCGGGAACACAGCCCCAGCATTTT. It codes for CATSGTGSGTQPQHF. The rearrangement uses TRBV24-1 and TRBJ1-5; 9 positions agree with TRBD1. The V gene end was trimmed by 7 bases and the J gene end by 7 bases; junction bases not matched to a gene: 10. Germline values: CDR1 KGHDR, CDR2 SFDVKD. The CDR3 is 15 residues long.

The chain joins TRBV28 to TRBJ1-5; 7 bases agree with TRBD1. Germline trimming cut 2 bases from V and 6 bases from J; bases unmatched to any gene: 4. This CDR3 is 14 amino acids long. The germline V gene encodes CDR1 MDHEN and CDR2 SYDVKM. The CDR3 spells CASSLGGGVQPQHF. The DNA for the CDR3 is TGTGCCAGCAGTTTAGGAGGGGGCGTTCAGCCCCAGCATTTT.

The chain joins TRBV6-5 to TRBJ2-1; D unclear. Germline CDR1 reads MNHEY; CDR2 reads SVGAGI. Between the trimmed V and J ends, which lost 6 bases and 2 bases, there was a span of 11 bases. The CDR3 is made up of 14 amino acids. The CDR3 protein is CASSFTKTYNEQFF. The CDR3 DNA follows: TGTGCCAGCAGCTTCACCAAGACCTACAATGAGCAGTTCTTC.

This chain connects TRBV19 to TRBJ1-2; possibly TRBD1 for D (5 bases). There are 13 residues in the CDR3. Germline values: CDR1 LNHDA, CDR2 SQIVND (reference sequence). V gave up 5 bases and J gave up 3 bases, with 10 bases separating them. The CDR3 protein is CASSHRGDYGYTF. DNA of the CDR3: TGTGCCAGTAGTCATAGGGGCGACTATGGCTACACCTTC.

The chain uses TRBV11-2 and TRBJ2-4, with 11 nucleotides matching TRBD2. V lost 4 bases and J lost 6; bases outside the gene matches: 2. There are 14 residues in the CDR3. Germline V gene sequence: CDR1 SGHAT, CDR2 FQNNGV. The CDR3 is CASSSGTSGNIQYF. Written as DNA, the CDR3 is TGTGCCAGCAGCTCAGGGACTAGCGGAAACATTCAGTACTTC.

This chain links TRBV5-4 with TRBJ1-2, with 8 bases that match TRBD1. Per germline, CDR1 SGHNT and CDR2 YYREEE (reference sequence). The length of the CDR3 is 14 residues. The ends lost 5 bases at V and 6 bases at J; junction bases unmatched: 9. The CDR3 region has the DNA TGTGCCAGCAGACGGACAGGGAGCTTGAATGGCTACACCTTC. Protein sequence: CASRRTGSLNGYTF.

The chain is built from TRBV28 and TRBJ2-1, with D possibly called TRBD1 or TRBD2 (5 bases each). CDR1 and CDR2 from the germline V gene are MDHEN and SYDVKM. This CDR3 region has 15 residues. Trimming took 2 bases from V and 2 from J, leaving 10 bases between them. The CDR3 protein is CASSLGDDPYNEQFF. The CDR3 bases are TGTGCCAGCAGTTTAGGGGACGATCCCTACAATGAGCAGTTCTTC.

This chain uses TRBV9 with TRBJ2-3, with D possibly matching TRBD1 (6 bases). This CDR3 contains 15 residues. Germline loops: CDR1 SGDLS, CDR2 YYNGEE. V lost 0 bases to trimming and J lost 6 bases, with 14 bases between them. The CDR3 loop reads CASSVDGTLLDTQYF. DNA for the CDR3: TGTGCCAGCAGCGTAGACGGGACACTCCTTGATACGCAGTATTTT.

The chain uses TRBV7-8 and TRBJ1-5; the match to TRBD1 covers 8 bases. Unmatched junction bases numbered 9, after V lost 5 bases and J lost 0 bases. Germline V CDR1 and CDR2: SGHVS, FQNEAQ. The CDR3 runs to 17 residues. The CDR3 DNA sequence: TGTGCCAGCAGCCCACCATTGACAGGGGTTAGCAATCAGCCCCAGCATTTT. It translates to CASSPPLTGVSNQPQHF.

The genes are TRBV21-1 and TRBJ1-4; the table's D gene call, TRBD1, was not cross checked with the DNA. TRBV21-1 is a pseudogene segment. The CDR3 is 15 amino acids. CDR3: CASSKEGDGNEKLFF. In DNA form, the CDR3 reads TGTGCCAGCAGCAAAGAGGGGGACGGTAATGAAAAACTGTTTTTT.

The rearrangement joins TRBV11-2 to TRBJ2-1; D is perhaps TRBD1 or TRBD2 (5 bases each). Per the germline V gene, CDR1 is SGHAT and CDR2 is FQNNGV. With 5 bases removed from V and 4 bases from J, the gap between germline ends came to 15 bases. The CDR3 contains 15 residues. CDR3 sequence: CASSLRGDVYNEQFF. DNA of the CDR3: TGTGCCAGCAGCCTAAGAGGGGACGTATACAATGAGCAGTTCTTC.

The chain employs TRBV30 and TRBJ1-1, with D perhaps TRBD1 (5 bases). Germline V gene sequence: CDR1 GTSNPN, CDR2 SVGIG (reference sequence). This CDR3 comprises 11 residues. V lost 8 bases and J 5 bases, leaving 12 bases between the germline ends. The CDR3: CAGGRNTEAFF. The CDR3 nucleotides are TGTGCCGGGGGACGGAATACTGAAGCTTTCTTT.

This clone was counted a few times. The gene calls are TRBV5-1 and TRBJ1-4, with 7 bases identical to TRBD1. Germline V gives CDR1 SGHRS, CDR2 YFSETQ. V shed 0 bases, J shed 3 bases, and the junction held 5 bases outside the gene matches. The CDR3 sequence is 16 residues long. The CDR3, as DNA: TGCGCCAGCAGCTTGGTCGGGGGGACAGCTAATGAAAAACTGTTTTTT. Translation gives CASSLVGGTANEKLFF.

The CDR3 nucleotides are TGTGCCAGCAGCTCAACCTCACCTCTGGGTGCTGGAAACACCATATATTTT. Amino acid sequence: CASSSTSPLGAGNTIYF. This chain joins TRBV13 and TRBJ1-3; D not resolved. The germline gives CDR1 PRHDT, CDR2 FYEKMQ (reference sequence). CDR3 length: 17 residues. Trimming shortened V by 4 bases and J by 2 bases, and 18 bases separated the two germline ends.